This is a list of T cell receptor beta chains from one sample in a study of CD8 T cells in ankylosing spondylitis. MiXCR, run by TCRdb on the 5' RACE reads, gives a single entry per CDR3 protein. The sample records around 250,000 distinct CDR3 sequences, over 30% being singletons. The sequenced material came from blood, either unsorted or a sorted T cell fraction (not recorded which). These receptors were obtained from a male donor with ankylosing spondylitis or in good health (not recorded which). Each CDR3 is given with its conserved first and last residue. D genes are given only for firm matches. Expanded clones are given a class, and other clones once, few, many or no size at all.

J gene | clone size | V gene | D gene | CDR3 protein | CDR3 DNA
TRBJ2-7 | few | TRBV12-3/TRBV12-4 | NA | CASTFGGITYEQYF | TGTGCCAGCACCTTCGGGGGTATTACCTACGAGCAGTACTTC
TRBJ2-1 | once | TRBV30 | NA | CAWLLGGYNEQFF | TGTGCCTGGCTACTAGGCGGATACAATGAGCAGTTCTTC
TRBJ2-4 | few | TRBV5-5 | NA | CASSLYAVAKNIQYF | TGTGCCAGCAGCTTGTATGCGGTAGCCAAAAACATTCAGTACTTC
TRBJ1-2 | few | TRBV29-1 | NA | CSVPFPGNYGYTF | TGCAGCGTTCCTTTCCCGGGTAACTATGGCTACACCTTC
TRBJ2-3 | few | TRBV25-1 | NA | CASSDNTGWTDTQYF | TGTGCCAGCAGTGATAATACGGGGTGGACAGATACGCAGTATTTT
TRBJ2-3 | NA | TRBV20-1 | NA | CSATSESTDTQYF | TGCAGTGCTACCTCGGAGAGCACAGATACGCAGTATTTT
TRBJ1-4 | NA | TRBV12-3/TRBV12-4 | TRBD1 | CASTGGQLYNEKLFF | TGTGCCAGCACCGGGGGACAGCTGTATAATGAAAAACTGTTTTTT
TRBJ2-1 | once | TRBV12-3/TRBV12-4 | NA | CAAGGAGVEEQFF | TGTGCCGCAGGTGGGGCTGGGGTTGAGGAGCAGTTCTTC
TRBJ2-5 | many | TRBV29-1 | NA | CSARTEETQYF | TGCAGCGCAAGGACAGAAGAGACCCAGTACTTC
TRBJ2-7 | NA | TRBV29-1 | TRBD1 | CSVEKGTGAYEQYF | TGCAGCGTTGAGAAAGGGACAGGGGCCTACGAGCAGTACTTC
TRBJ2-5 | once | TRBV6-1 | NA | CASSRRADKETQYF | TGTGCCAGCAGCCGACGGGCAGACAAAGAGACCCAGTACTTC
TRBJ1-1 | NA | TRBV29-1 | NA | CSVEENTEAFF | TGCAGCGTTGAAGAGAACACTGAAGCTTTCTTT
TRBJ2-2 | few | TRBV6-6 | NA | CATFGGELFF | TGTGCCACCTTCGGAGGGGAGCTGTTTTTT
TRBJ2-7 | NA | TRBV7-2 | NA | CASSLWYEQYF | TGTGCCAGCAGCTTATGGTACGAGCAGTACTTC
TRBJ1-2 | few | TRBV29-1 | NA | CSAPSLGGGYTF | TGCAGCGCCCCGTCTTTGGGCGGGGGCTACACCTTC
TRBJ1-4 | NA | TRBV10-3 | TRBD1 | CAISDSGTGDEKLFF | TGTGCCATCAGTGATTCCGGGACAGGGGATGAAAAACTGTTTTTT
TRBJ1-1 | few | TRBV3-1 | TRBD1 | CASSNRGQNTEAFF | TGTGCCAGCAGCAACAGGGGGCAAAACACTGAAGCTTTCTTT
TRBJ2-7 | NA | TRBV13 | NA | CASSSDRTTSYEQYF | TGTGCCAGCAGCTCGGACAGAACAACCTCCTACGAGCAGTACTTC
TRBJ2-3 | few | TRBV12-3/TRBV12-4 | NA | CASISTSQLDTQYF | TGTGCCAGCATCTCGACTAGTCAGTTAGATACGCAGTATTTT
TRBJ2-2 | NA | TRBV29-1 | NA | CSVETLAVSGELFF | TGCAGCGTCGAGACCCTAGCAGTTTCCGGGGAGCTGTTTTTT
TRBJ1-2 | NA | TRBV12-3/TRBV12-4 | NA | CASSAVPLGYTF | TGTGCCAGCAGTGCAGTACCGTTGGGCTACACCTTC
TRBJ2-3 | few | TRBV4-1 | NA | CASSPVGQGYRDTQYF | TGCGCCAGCAGCCCGGTGGGGCAAGGATATAGAGATACGCAGTATTTT
TRBJ1-4 | few | TRBV20-1 | TRBD1 | CSARRDSSQKLFF | TGCAGTGCTAGACGGGACAGTTCGCAAAAACTGTTTTTT
TRBJ1-6 | NA | TRBV5-6 | TRBD1 | CASSPAQGARSSPLHF | TGTGCCAGCAGCCCCGCTCAGGGGGCGCGAAGTTCACCCCTCCACTTT
TRBJ2-7 | NA | TRBV20-1 | TRBD1 | CSARGMGQGWSEQYF | TGCAGTGCCCGGGGGATGGGACAGGGGTGGTCCGAGCAGTACTTC
TRBJ2-5 | NA | TRBV15 | NA | CATRGGGGGPARETQYF | TGTGCCACCAGGGGAGGGGGGGGTGGCCCCGCCAGGGAGACCCAGTACTTC
TRBJ1-3 | few | TRBV12-3/TRBV12-4 | TRBD1 | CASSEGQAYGNTIYF | TGTGCCAGCAGTGAAGGACAGGCTTATGGAAACACCATATATTTT
TRBJ2-1 | NA | TRBV6-2/TRBV6-3 | NA | CATRGSSYNEQFF | TGTGCCACCCGGGGAAGCTCCTACAATGAGCAGTTCTTC
TRBJ1-4 | NA | TRBV27 | TRBD1 | CASSLSQGAPEKLFF | TGTGCCAGCAGTTTATCACAGGGGGCGCCTGAAAAACTGTTTTTT
TRBJ2-7 | once | TRBV28 | TRBD1 | CASSTAGTGGYYEQYF | TGTGCCAGCAGTACCGCCGGGACAGGGGGCTATTACGAGCAGTACTTC
TRBJ2-3 | NA | TRBV7-8 | NA | CASSFFPRTLSTDTQYF | TGTGCCAGCAGCTTTTTTCCCCGGACGCTAAGCACAGATACGCAGTATTTT
TRBJ2-3 | few | TRBV12-3/TRBV12-4 | NA | CASSTSPTDTQYF | TGTGCCAGCAGTACCAGCCCCACAGATACGCAGTATTTT
TRBJ2-1 | few | TRBV20-1 | TRBD2 | CSATPLAGGLNEQFF | TGCAGTGCTACCCCACTAGCGGGGGGGCTGAATGAGCAGTTCTTC
TRBJ2-1 | few | TRBV20-1 | NA | CSARDHARSLDEQFF | TGCAGTGCTAGAGATCATGCTAGATCTCTGGATGAGCAGTTCTTC
TRBJ1-1 | NA | TRBV20-1 | TRBD1 | CSAKSLGQANTEAFF | TGCAGTGCTAAGTCCTTGGGACAGGCGAACACTGAAGCTTTCTTT
TRBJ1-1 | few | TRBV20-1 | TRBD1 | CSAIDRGAFF | TGCAGTGCCATAGACAGGGGGGCTTTCTTT
TRBJ2-2 | few | TRBV20-1 | NA | CSASWGFPGNTGELFF | TGCAGTGCTAGTTGGGGGTTCCCCGGGAACACCGGGGAGCTGTTTTTT
TRBJ2-1 | few | TRBV20-1 | TRBD2 | CSARGWVERGSYNEQFF | TGCAGTGCTAGAGGATGGGTGGAGCGGGGCTCCTACAATGAGCAGTTCTTC
TRBJ2-7 | NA | TRBV28 | NA | CASGDPMLRSNEQYF | TGTGCCAGCGGCGACCCCATGCTACGGTCGAACGAGCAGTACTTC
TRBJ2-3 | NA | TRBV20-1 | NA | CSRAAPLGTDTQYF | TGCAGTCGGGCGGCCCCCTTGGGCACAGATACGCAGTATTTT
TRBJ1-4 | NA | TRBV5-5 | NA | CASSVDGEKLFF | TGTGCCAGCAGCGTCGATGGAGAAAAACTGTTTTTT
TRBJ2-7 | NA | TRBV28 | NA | CASSLRQISYEQYF | TGTGCCAGCAGTTTGAGACAGATCTCCTACGAGCAGTACTTC
TRBJ1-1 | NA | TRBV2 | NA | CASSIRGQNTEAFF | TGTGCCAGCAGTATTCGAGGGCAGAACACTGAAGCTTTCTTT
TRBJ2-3 | NA | TRBV10-3 | NA | CATLAPQGDTQYF | TGTGCCACCCTGGCCCCCCAGGGAGATACGCAGTATTTT
TRBJ2-7 | NA | TRBV28 | TRBD2 | CASSSPARGDEQYF | TGTGCCAGCAGTTCGCCCGCCCGGGGGGACGAGCAGTACTTC